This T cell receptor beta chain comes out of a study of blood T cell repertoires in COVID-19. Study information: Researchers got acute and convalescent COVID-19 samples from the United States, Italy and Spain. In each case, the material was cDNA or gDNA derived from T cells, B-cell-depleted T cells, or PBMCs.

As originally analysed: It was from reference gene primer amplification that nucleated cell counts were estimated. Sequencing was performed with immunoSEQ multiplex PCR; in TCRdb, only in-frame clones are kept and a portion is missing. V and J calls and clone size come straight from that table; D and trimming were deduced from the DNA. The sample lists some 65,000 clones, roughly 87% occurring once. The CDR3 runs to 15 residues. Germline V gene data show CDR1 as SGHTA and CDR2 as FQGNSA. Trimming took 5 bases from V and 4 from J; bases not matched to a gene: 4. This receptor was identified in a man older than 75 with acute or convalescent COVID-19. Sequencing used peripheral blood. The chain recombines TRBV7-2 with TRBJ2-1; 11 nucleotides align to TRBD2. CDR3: CASSPGTSGYNEQFF. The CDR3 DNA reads TGTGCCAGCAGCCCCGGGACTAGCGGATACAATGAGCAGTTCTTC.